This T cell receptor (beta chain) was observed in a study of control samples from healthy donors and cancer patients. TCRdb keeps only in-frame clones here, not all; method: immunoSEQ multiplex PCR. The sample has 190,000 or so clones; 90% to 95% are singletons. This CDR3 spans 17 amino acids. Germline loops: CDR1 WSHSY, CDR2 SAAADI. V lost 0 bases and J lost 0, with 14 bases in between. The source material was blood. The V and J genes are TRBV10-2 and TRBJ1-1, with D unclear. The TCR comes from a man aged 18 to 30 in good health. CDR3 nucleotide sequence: TGCGCCAGCAGTGAGTCTGACCCAGCCCGTTTGAACACTGAAGCTTTCTTT. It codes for CASSESDPARLNTEAFF.